A single TCR beta chain is shown here with its context. Its target is unknown. Via MiXCR, TCRdb re-called the 5' RACE reads, giving one row per CDR3 protein. The table lists hundreds of thousands of distinct CDR3 sequences, less than 9.5% of them singletons, with about 22% in the top ten. These data are taken from a study of T-cell memory formation after mild COVID-19. For the study at large: Among the donors, TCR clusters were largely specific to each donor. Study-wide points: Contracting CD8+ clones were enriched in EMRA, CD4+ mainly in CM and EM. Within pre-infection memory, some responding clones were found, suggesting cross-reactive memory joined. Day 15 to 85 contracting clones showed balanced CD4/CD8; day 15 to 37 expanders favored CD4+.

The CDR3 contains 12 residues. V shed 0 bases and J shed 9 bases, with 6 bases lying between them. Sequenced sample: PBMCs or a T cell subset sorted from them (not recorded which). This receptor was taken from a man younger than 35 who had mild COVID-19 (a few samples of this study predate the infection). Cell type and time point are not known. This rearrangement joins TRBV12-3 or TRBV12-4 to TRBJ2-1; the D is unclear. The CDR3 DNA reads TGTGCCAGCAGTTTAGCGGGCTCTGAGCAGTTCTTC. This codes for CASSLAGSEQFF.